This T cell receptor beta chain was identified in a study of T-cell memory formation after mild COVID-19 listed by TCRdb under 2021. For the study in its entirety: TCR sequence clusters from the two donors were largely donor specific. In two donors, T-cell clones that expanded and contracted after mild COVID-19 were followed by sequencing TCRalpha and TCRbeta repertoires longitudinally. Two young, previously healthy adult volunteers, one female and one male, were included in the cohort. The paper's findings and limits, for the study overall: The study covered only a couple of mild cases, and larger cohorts including severe cases with pre-infection samples were considered necessary. Contracting CD4+ clones appeared mostly in the CM and EM memory subsets, whereas CD8+ clones were enriched in EMRA. Some responding clones were found in pre-infection memory, which suggests that pre-existing cross-reactive memory T cells took part in the SARS-CoV-2 response. Clones that contracted from day 15 to 85 showed balanced CD4/CD8 phenotypes, whereas a second wave of clones that expanded from day 15 to 37 leaned towards CD4+. The second-wave clones that peaked on day 37 were not confirmed to be SARS-CoV-2 specific.

The sequencer listed for this sample is Illumina NovaSeq 6000. TCRalpha and TCRbeta cDNA libraries were constructed by 5'RACE with constant-segment primers, with sample barcodes and unique molecular identifiers being introduced. Trizol reagent was used to extract RNA from every sample. Libraries were amplified in two PCR steps, with a second sample barcode and Illumina TruSeq adapters added in the second step. Sequencing of libraries was performed on an Illumina NovaSeq with 2 x 150 bp paired-end reads. Per the original workflow: Reads were demultiplexed and collapsed into UMI-guided consensus sequences with migec v1.2.7. Using mixcr v2.1.11, the UMI consensuses were aligned to TRA and TRB V and J templates and assembled into clonotypes. Clonotypes were classified as expanded or contracted when called significant by both edgeR and NoisET, with noise models trained on biological replicates. For edgeR calls, the cutoffs were a false discovery rate-adjusted p below 0.01 and a log2 fold-change threshold of 1. PCA with hierarchical clustering of max-normalized trajectories of the 1000 most abundant clonotypes was used as exploratory dynamics analysis. The CD4 or CD8 phenotype of responding clones was assigned using the separately sequenced CD4+ and CD8+ repertoires. Through fastp at Q25 and MiXCR, TCRdb rebuilt clones from the public reads, retaining in-frame beta chains. Identical CDR3 proteins give one entry, which carries the most common genes and DNA. The V and J calls and clone size are TCRdb's, not the authors'. The sample table holds 470,000 or so distinct CDR3 sequences, of which roughly 18% were seen once. The top ten clonotypes cover 9% to 15% of the sample.

Ficoll-Paque density gradient centrifugation was the method used to isolate PBMCs. Comments on this clonotype: The specificity of this receptor is unknown. No much larger clone exists at a distance of one base, and base qualities are not known.

This clonotype originated in an adult woman who had mild COVID-19 (a few samples of this study predate the infection). The sample titles of this study are shuffled in the database, so cell type and time point are left out; the donor was told from shared clones. Sequencing was performed on PBMCs or a T cell subset sorted from them (not recorded which).

The CDR3 amino acid sequence is: CASSRYAAGAGTDTQYF. The DNA reads as follows: TGTGCCAGCAGTCGATACGCGGCGGGAGCGGGCACAGATACGCAGTATTTT. The rearranged chain carries TRBV12-3 or TRBV12-4 and TRBJ2-3; 7 central bases correspond to TRBD2. Trimming takes 5 bases off V and 1 base off J; junction bases not matched to a gene: 12. The CDR3 sequence holds 17 residues, the cysteine and phenylalanine included. Here the CDR3 DNA is all that survives: 51 bases in frame from base 1.